Below are 9 T cell receptor beta chains sequenced from a single sample in a study of T cell clonality in common variable immunodeficiency. Study-wide findings and caveats: Common variable immunodeficiency TCR beta sequences reportedly had fewer deletions and N-nucleotide insertions.

What these receptors recognize is not known. The protocol was immunoSEQ multiplex PCR, while the TCRdb copy is restricted to in-frame clones and leaves out a portion. Reported are 25,000 to 35,000 clones, none seen only once; the ten largest carry 5% to 6.5%. The specimen was peripheral blood mononuclear cells. These receptors all come from a human donor with common variable immunodeficiency.

In this sample, this clone turned up many times. Read data end 3 residues before the CDR3 end; the end is taken from the germline J gene. The chain carries TRBV2 and TRBJ1-3; a possible D gene is TRBD1 (6 bases). This CDR3 is built from 14 residues. Germline assignment: CDR1 SNHLY and CDR2 FYNNEI. The V gene lost 7 bases and the J gene lost 5 bases, with 15 bases spanning the gap. The CDR3 here is CASTVDRPRNTIYF. Incomplete CDR3 DNA: TGTGCCAGCACTGTAGACAGGCCCAGAAACACC.

This clone was counted between two and nine times. The CDR3 extends 3 residues past the end of the read, so its final part is completed from the germline J gene. The chain carries TRBV29-1 and TRBJ1-2; D unclear. CDR3 length: 13 amino acids. Germline CDR1 is SQVTM and CDR2 is ANQGSEA. Trimming pared 2 bases from V and 5 bases from J, leaving 12 bases between. CDR3 DNA, as far as it was read: TGCAGCGTTGAATACACCCGTTTTTATGGC. Encoded protein: CSVEYTRFYG. The entire CDR3 protein is CSVEYTRFYGYTF. The entire variable domain, with the rest obtained from reference TRBV29-1 and TRBJ1-2, is as follows: SAVISQKPSRDICQRGTSLTIQCQVDSQVTMMFWYRQQPGQSLTLIATANQGSEATYESGFVIDKFPISRPNLTFSTLTVSNMSPEDSSIYLCSVEYTRFYGYTFGSGTRLTVV.

This clone was counted between two and nine times. The DNA ends 3 residues before the CDR3 does, and the rest of the CDR3 is filled in from the germline J gene. J is TRBJ1-2 and V is TRBV5-6; D gene unclear. Germline V gives CDR1 SGHDT, CDR2 YYEEEE. The CDR3 consists of 14 residues. Trimming took 4 bases from V and 3 from J, leaving 13 bases between them. This CDR3 reads CASSPKLVDYGYTF. The part of the CDR3 DNA that was read is TGTGCCAGCAGCCCAAAACTGGTCGACTATGGC.

In this sample, this clone turned up a few times. The covered CDR3 bases are TGTGCCAGCACGTGGGCGGGGGGCACCTACGAG. Its protein product is CASTWAGGTYE. Given in full, the CDR3 is CASTWAGGTYEQYF. The V and J genes are TRBV2 and TRBJ2-7, with TRBD2 matching 8 bases. The read comes to an end 3 residues before the CDR3 does, leaving the germline J gene to fill in the end. Trimming took 7 bases from V and 2 from J; bases not matched to a gene: 7. Germline lookup yields CDR1 SNHLY and CDR2 FYNNEI. The CDR3 length is 14 residues.

With respect to this clone: The read ends 3 residues before the CDR3 terminus; that terminus is restored from the germline J gene. The chain recombines TRBV5-5 with TRBJ1-1, with TRBD1 identical over 7 bases. The CDR3 sequence is 12 residues long. Germline CDR1 and CDR2: SGHKS and YYEKEE (reference sequence). V shed 2 bases and J 7 bases; nucleotides not matched to a gene: 2. Incomplete CDR3 DNA: TGTGCCAGCAGCTTTACAGGGGATGAA. It translates to CASSFTGDE. The whole CDR3 sequence is CASSFTGDEAFF.

This clone has a handful of counts. The read finishes 3 residues shy of the CDR3 end, and the germline J gene is used to complete it. V is TRBV7-2 and J is TRBJ1-2, with unresolved D. Germline V gives CDR1 SGHTA, CDR2 FQGNSA. Trimming stripped 2 bases from V and 7 bases from J, with 14 bases between. The CDR3 extends over 14 amino acids. The CDR3 loop reads CASSLLRAQGGYTF. The covered CDR3 bases are TGTGCCAGCAGCTTACTAAGGGCACAAGGTGGC.

About this clone: With the read ending 3 residues before the CDR3 end, the germline J gene is used to fill in that end. This chain connects TRBV19 to TRBJ1-1; 9 bases align to TRBD1. The CDR3 covers 14 residues. J lost 2 bases, V lost 2 bases, and 0 bases had no gene match. Germline V gene sequence: CDR1 LNHDA, CDR2 SQIVND (reference sequence). The CDR3: CASSITGGNTEAFF. The sequenced part of the CDR3 DNA is TGTGCCAGTAGTATAACAGGGGGCAACACTGAA.

With respect to this clone: The CDR3 end lies 3 residues beyond the end of the read and is filled in from the germline J gene. The chain is built from TRBV7-9 and TRBJ1-4; TRBD1 aligns across 9 bases. The CDR3 has 14 amino acids. Trimming at V came to 5 bases and at J to 7 bases, leaving 5 bases not matched to a gene. Germline V lookup: CDR1 SEHNR, CDR2 FQNEAQ (reference sequence). Incomplete CDR3 DNA: TGTGCCAGCAGCCGGACAGGGGAGGCTGAAAAA. It encodes CASSRTGEAEK. The full CDR3 reads CASSRTGEAEKLFF.

This clone was recorded at least ten times. The CDR3 goes on 3 residues after the read ends, and that part is filled in from the germline J gene. The chain is built from TRBV20-1 and TRBJ2-7, with 7 bases fitting TRBD2. V dropped 3 bases and J dropped 1; count of bases not matched to a gene: 6. The CDR3 runs to 14 residues. Germline CDR1 reads DFQATT; CDR2 reads SNEGSKA (reference sequence). This CDR3 is CSASGSGFSYEQYF. The sequenced part of the CDR3 DNA is TGCAGTGCTAGCGGTAGCGGGTTTTCCTACGAG.